The clone carrying this T cell receptor beta chain was seen just once. Its specificity is not known. In the PCR, 60 Vbeta and 13 Jbeta primers were used. Here immunoSEQ multiplex PCR was the method, and the copy in TCRdb shows in-frame clones only, minus some. This table has approximately 150,000 clones, 70% to 80% appearing once. The sample comes from a study of cytomegalovirus exposure and HLA in healthy donors. From germline, CDR1 is MNHNS and CDR2 SASEGT. Trimming cost V 4 bases and J 4 bases; bases outside gene matches: 8. The CDR3 has 16 amino acids. Notes on the study in general: Most TCR beta V segments were productive about 87% or about 30% of the time in an earlier analysis.

This clonotype was sampled from a woman aged 40 to 55 in good health and CMV-seronegative. Sequenced sample: PBMCs. The chain recombines TRBV6-1 with TRBJ1-2; 11 bases fit TRBD1. CDR3 loop: CASSGLKGTGGYGYTF. The DNA of the CDR3 is TGTGCCAGCAGTGGCCTTAAAGGGACAGGGGGCTATGGCTACACCTTC.